This T cell receptor beta chain was captured by sequencing in a study of siplizumab effects on memory and regulatory T cells. The protocol was immunoSEQ multiplex PCR, while the TCRdb copy is restricted to in-frame clones and leaves out a portion. Of 60,000 to 80,000 clones listed, approximately 87% were seen once; the top ten hold less than 4%. Worth noting for this clone: Its antigen is not known.

Study-level results: Alloreactive clones mapping to unstimulated subsets formed only a minor fraction. Fewer alloreactive sequences mapped to unstimulated CD4+ memory cells under siplizumab. The naive T cell population seemed more diverse than memory cells and seemed a major contributor to the alloresponse.

What was sequenced was memory CD4+ T cells sorted from blood. The sequence was collected from a human donor in good health.

The CDR3 protein is CASSLDAGGNTEAFF. CDR3 in DNA: TGTGCCAGCAGCTTAGATGCTGGGGGGAACACTGAAGCTTTCTTT. The V gene is TRBV7-8, the J gene TRBJ1-1, with TRBD1 as a possible D gene (5 bases). V was trimmed by 1 base and J by 1 base, leaving 10 bases between them. Germline CDR1 reads SGHVS; CDR2 reads FQNEAQ. The CDR3 spans 15 residues.